This is a list of T cell receptor beta chains from one sample in a study of glioma-infiltrating T cells. From the multiplex PCR reads, TCRdb called clonotypes with MiXCR, one entry per CDR3 protein. The table has approximately 400,000 distinct CDR3 sequences, 41% seen once; the top ten hold 12%. The sequenced sample consisted of glioma tissue, nonneoplastic brain tissue, or PBMCs (not recorded which). The source of these receptors is a human donor with low-grade glioma or glioblastoma, undergoing nonglioma brain surgery, or in good health (not recorded which). Each CDR3 is given with its conserved first and last residue. A D gene is named only where the DNA matches it firmly. Not every row has a clone size; where given, it reads once, few, many or a size class.

>TRBJ2-7|14|-|TRBV20-1|-
CSARVSGAQGEQYF
TGCAGTGCTAGAGTGTCAGGGGCGCAAGGCGAGCAGTACTTC
>TRBJ1-1|14|-|TRBV6-2/TRBV6-3|many
CASSIGVTNTEAFF
TGTGCCAGCAGCATCGGCGTCACGAACACTGAAGCTTTCTTT
>TRBJ1-5|14|-|TRBV7-2|-
CASSLVPPGAPQHF
TGTGCCAGCAGCTTAGTCCCCCCTGGGGCGCCCCAGCATTTT
>TRBJ2-3|18|-|TRBV28|many
CASSTSVRLASIPDTQYF
TGTGCCAGCAGTACTTCAGTTCGGTTGGCTAGCATCCCAGATACGCAGTATTTT
>TRBJ2-3|16|-|TRBV7-9|few
CASSQRGTPLTDTQYF
TGTGCCAGCAGCCAGAGAGGGACACCCCTCACAGATACGCAGTATTTT
>TRBJ2-5|14|TRBD1|TRBV27|many
CASSIRQGPETQYF
TGTGCCAGCAGTATCAGACAGGGCCCAGAGACCCAGTACTTC
>TRBJ2-3|16|TRBD2|TRBV28|-
CASSHLGGGPEDTQYF
TGTGCCAGCAGTCACTTGGGGGGAGGGCCGGAAGATACGCAGTATTTT
>TRBJ2-7|16|TRBD2|TRBV20-1|-
CSAAPLGAGGPGEQYF
TGCAGTGCTGCTCCCTTGGGGGCGGGAGGGCCGGGGGAGCAGTACTTC
>TRBJ2-7|13|-|TRBV24-1|-
CATSGGRPGEQYF
TGTGCCACCAGTGGTGGGAGGCCGGGGGAGCAGTACTTC
>TRBJ1-2|13|-|TRBV7-2|-
CASSLDRRSGYTF
TGTGCCAGCAGCTTAGACCGACGGAGTGGCTACACCTTC
>TRBJ2-1|16|TRBD2|TRBV19|few
CASSSSPAGGYNEQFF
TGTGCCAGTAGTTCCTCCCCCGCGGGGGGCTACAATGAGCAGTTCTTC
>TRBJ2-3|16|TRBD2|TRBV25-1|-
CASCQRGTRGSATQYF
TGTGCCAGCTGTCAAAGGGGGACTAGAGGGAGTGCTACGCAGTATTTT
>TRBJ1-1|15|-|TRBV20-1|-
CSARAAGGGRTEAFF
TGCAGTGCTAGAGCCGCCGGGGGGGGGCGGACTGAAGCTTTCTTT
>TRBJ2-3|13|-|TRBV20-1|-
CSAREGGTDTRYF
TGCAGTGCTAGAGAGGGTGGCACAGATACGCGGTATTTT
>TRBJ2-7|12|-|TRBV2|-
CARSGFANEQYF
TGTGCCAGGTCGGGCTTCGCCAACGAGCAGTACTTC
>TRBJ1-2|14|-|TRBV6-1|-
CASRPGRTNYGYIF
TGTGCCAGCAGGCCGGGGCGAACGAACTATGGCTACATTTTC
>TRBJ1-4|13|-|TRBV4-2|-
CASSQVPGEKLLF
TGTGCCAGCAGCCAAGTACCAGGGGAAAAACTGCTTTTT
>TRBJ2-3|12|-|TRBV7-2|-
CASSLAPPTQYF
TGTGCCAGCAGCTTAGCCCCCCCTACGCAGTATTTT
>TRBJ1-5|19|TRBD1|TRBV27|few
CASSRNPGTVPISNQPQHF
TGTGCCAGCAGTCGGAATCCCGGGACAGTACCAATTAGCAATCAGCCCCAGCATTTT
>TRBJ1-2|14|TRBD1|TRBV25-1|-
CASSDYRGHYGYTF
TGTGCCAGCAGTGACTACAGGGGGCACTATGGCTACACCTTC
>TRBJ2-1|14|TRBD1|TRBV7-2|-
CASSFRTGGNEQFF
TGTGCCAGCAGCTTCCGGACAGGGGGCAATGAGCAGTTCTTC
>TRBJ2-1|16|TRBD2|TRBV19|-
CASSIGRRNPYNEQFF
TGTGCCAGTAGTATCGGGAGGCGCAATCCCTACAATGAGCAGTTCTTC
>TRBJ2-7|14|TRBD2|TRBV19|-
CASSIAPAGYEQYF
TGTGCCAGTAGTATAGCCCCAGCGGGATACGAGCAGTACTTC
>TRBJ1-5|15|TRBD1|TRBV6-2/TRBV6-3|many
CASSYTGGSNQPQHF
TGTGCCAGCAGTTACACAGGGGGAAGCAATCAGCCCCAGCATTTT
>TRBJ2-3|16|TRBD1|TRBV6-5|many
CASSYSGTGDTDTQYF
TGTGCCAGCAGTTACTCGGGGACAGGGGACACAGATACGCAGTATTTT
>TRBJ2-5|13|-|TRBV12-3/TRBV12-4|few
CASNHPLGETQYF
TGTGCCAGCAACCACCCTCTCGGAGAGACCCAGTACTTC
>TRBJ1-1|14|TRBD1|TRBV20-1|-
CSARRQGRSTEAFF
TGCAGTGCTAGAAGACAGGGTAGGAGCACTGAGGCTTTCTTT
>TRBJ2-5|14|-|TRBV19|few
CAPEVRKFQETQYF
TGTGCCCCCGAGGTCAGGAAATTCCAAGAGACCCAGTACTTC
>TRBJ1-1|13|-|TRBV20-1|-
CSADGNVNTEAFF
TGCAGTGCGGACGGGAACGTGAACACTGAAGCTTTCTTT
>TRBJ2-3|14|-|TRBV12-3/TRBV12-4|-
CASSFEDSTDTQYF
TGTGCCAGCAGTTTTGAAGACAGCACAGATACGCAGTATTTT
>TRBJ2-1|15|TRBD2|TRBV20-1|-
CSARDPSGSGGEQFF
TGCAGTGCTAGAGATCCTAGCGGGAGTGGGGGTGAGCAGTTCTTC
>TRBJ1-2|13|-|TRBV12-3/TRBV12-4|few
CASSLPGAYGYTF
TGTGCCAGCAGTTTGCCAGGGGCCTATGGCTACACCTTC
>TRBJ1-1|13|-|TRBV14|-
CASSPPLGKQAFF
TGTGCCAGCAGCCCCCCCTTGGGTAAACAAGCTTTCTTT
>TRBJ1-4|18|-|TRBV25-1|-
CASSELPGVKGPDEKLFF
TGTGCCAGCAGTGAACTCCCAGGGGTAAAGGGTCCGGATGAAAAACTGTTTTTT
>TRBJ2-6|17|-|TRBV6-6|-
CASSYGGVSSGANVLTF
TGTGCCAGCAGTTACGGAGGTGTTAGCTCTGGGGCCAACGTCCTGACTTTC
>TRBJ1-1|13|-|TRBV7-9|few
CASSLVQNTEAFF
TGTGCCAGCAGCTTAGTCCAGAACACTGAAGCTTTCTTT
>TRBJ1-1|15|-|TRBV7-9|-
CASSFLQARGTEAFF
TGTGCCAGCAGCTTTCTACAGGCACGAGGCACTGAAGCTTTCTTT
>TRBJ1-2|16|TRBD1|TRBV7-2|-
CASSLAGTGGAYGYTF
TGTGCCAGCAGCTTAGCAGGGACAGGGGGTGCCTATGGCTACACCTTC
>TRBJ2-1|16|-|TRBV6-2/TRBV6-3|-
CASSYSRLAMGNEQFF
TGTGCCAGCAGTTACTCGAGGCTAGCAATGGGGAATGAGCAGTTCTTC
>TRBJ1-4|13|TRBD1|TRBV25-1|few
CASSTGAGEKLFF
TGTGCCAGTTCGACAGGGGCGGGAGAAAAACTGTTTTTT
>TRBJ1-2|14|-|TRBV6-5|many
CASSYSLGDYGYTF
TGTGCCAGCAGTTACTCCTTGGGGGACTATGGCTACACCTTC
>TRBJ2-1|14|-|TRBV7-9|few
CASTSIGRSGEQFF
TGTGCCAGCACCAGTATTGGGAGGTCGGGGGAGCAGTTCTTC
>TRBJ2-1|18|-|TRBV14|-
CASSLLHPGTRGDNEQFF
TGTGCCAGCAGCCTGCTACACCCAGGGACCAGAGGGGACAATGAGCAGTTCTTC
>TRBJ1-1|13|-|TRBV29-1|-
CSVGGALNTEAFF
TGCAGCGTTGGTGGGGCCCTGAACACTGAAGCTTTCTTT
>TRBJ2-1|14|TRBD2|TRBV5-4|-
CASSPGTIYNEQFF
TGTGCCAGCAGCCCGGGGACTATCTACAATGAGCAGTTCTTC
>TRBJ2-7|16|TRBD2|TRBV19|few
CASSIRLAGESYEQYF
TGTGCCAGTAGTATACGGCTAGCGGGGGAGTCCTACGAGCAGTACTTC
>TRBJ2-7|14|TRBD1|TRBV7-2|-
CASSLNPGGYEQYF
TGTGCCAGCAGCTTAAATCCAGGGGGATACGAGCAGTACTTC
>TRBJ2-5|14|TRBD2|TRBV4-2|-
CASSSASGSETQYF
TGTGCCAGCAGCTCTGCTAGCGGGAGCGAGACCCAGTACTTC
>TRBJ1-2|17|-|TRBV5-1|-
CASSLVPLGTSVQGYTF
TGCGCCAGCAGCTTGGTTCCATTAGGGACCTCGGTACAGGGCTACACCTTC
>TRBJ2-7|15|TRBD1|TRBV27|many
CASREQGTISYEQYF
TGTGCCAGCAGAGAACAGGGGACCATCTCCTACGAGCAGTACTTC
>TRBJ1-6|15|-|TRBV6-2/TRBV6-3|many
CASSPPQRGGSPLHF
TGTGCCAGCAGTCCGCCCCAGCGCGGCGGTTCACCCCTCCACTTT
>TRBJ1-1|15|TRBD1|TRBV28|-
CASSLPGQGGTEAFF
TGTGCCAGCAGTTTACCGGGACAGGGTGGCACTGAAGCTTTCTTT
>TRBJ2-2|18|-|TRBV24-1|once
CATSVNKGLEVYAGELFF
TGTGCCACCAGTGTCAATAAGGGTCTAGAAGTTTACGCCGGGGAGCTGTTTTTT
>TRBJ2-7|16|-|TRBV3-1|-
CASSQVVGSHPYEEYF
TGTGCCAGCAGCCAAGTCGTAGGAAGTCACCCCTACGAGGAGTACTTC
>TRBJ2-5|12|-|TRBV2|many
CASSEREETQYF
TGTGCCAGCAGTGAACGGGAAGAGACCCAGTACTTC
>TRBJ2-1|15|-|TRBV6-2/TRBV6-3|few
CASSAPGAAYNEQFF
TGTGCCAGCAGTGCGCCAGGAGCGGCATACAATGAGCAGTTCTTC